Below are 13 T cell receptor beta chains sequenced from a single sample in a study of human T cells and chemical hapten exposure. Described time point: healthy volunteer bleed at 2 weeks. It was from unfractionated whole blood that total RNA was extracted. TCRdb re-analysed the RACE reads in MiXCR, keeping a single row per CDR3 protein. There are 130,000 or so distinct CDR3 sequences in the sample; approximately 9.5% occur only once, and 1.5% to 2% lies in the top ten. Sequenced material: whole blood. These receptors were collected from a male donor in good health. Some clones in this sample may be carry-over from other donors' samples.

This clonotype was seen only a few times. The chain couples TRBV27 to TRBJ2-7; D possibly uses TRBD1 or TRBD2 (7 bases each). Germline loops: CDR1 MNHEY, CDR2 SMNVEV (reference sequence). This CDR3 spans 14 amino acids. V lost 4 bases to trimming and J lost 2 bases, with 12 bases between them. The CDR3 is CASSSRGGPYEQYF. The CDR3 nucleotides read TGTGCCAGCAGTTCCAGGGGGGGGCCCTACGAGCAGTACTTC.

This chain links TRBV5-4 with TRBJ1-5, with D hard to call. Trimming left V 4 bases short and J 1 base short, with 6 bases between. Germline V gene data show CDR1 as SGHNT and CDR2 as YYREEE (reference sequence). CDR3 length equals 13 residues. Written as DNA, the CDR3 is TGTGCCAGCAGCGCAGACAGCAATCAGCCCCAGCATTTT. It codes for CASSADSNQPQHF.

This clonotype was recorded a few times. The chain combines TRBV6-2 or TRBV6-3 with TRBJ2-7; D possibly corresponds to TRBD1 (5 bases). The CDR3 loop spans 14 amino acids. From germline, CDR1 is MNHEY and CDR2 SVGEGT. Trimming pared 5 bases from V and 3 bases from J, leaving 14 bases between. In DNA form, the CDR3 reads TGTGCCAGCAGTCCCAGGGTCGGCTACTACGAGCAGTACTTC. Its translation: CASSPRVGYYEQYF.

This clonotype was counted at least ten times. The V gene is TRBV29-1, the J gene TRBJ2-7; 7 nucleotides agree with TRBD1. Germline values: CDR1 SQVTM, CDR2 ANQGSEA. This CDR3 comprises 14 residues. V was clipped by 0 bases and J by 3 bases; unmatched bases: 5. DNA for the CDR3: TGCAGCGTTGAAGAAAGAGACAGGGACTACGAGCAGTACTTC. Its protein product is CSVEERDRDYEQYF.

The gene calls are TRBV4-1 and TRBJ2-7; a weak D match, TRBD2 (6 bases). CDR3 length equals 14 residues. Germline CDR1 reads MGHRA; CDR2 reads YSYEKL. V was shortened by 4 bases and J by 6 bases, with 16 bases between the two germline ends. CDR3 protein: CASSLQTGTSEQYF. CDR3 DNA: TGCGCCAGCAGCCTCCAAACCGGGACTTCCGAGCAGTACTTC.

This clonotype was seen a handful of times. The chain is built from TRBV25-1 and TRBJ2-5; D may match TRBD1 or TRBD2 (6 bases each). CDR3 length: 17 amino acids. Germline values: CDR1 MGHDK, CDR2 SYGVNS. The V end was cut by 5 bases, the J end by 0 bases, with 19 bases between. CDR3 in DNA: TGTGCCAGCAGTCGTGGGGGGACAAGCGCGTACCAAGAGACCCAGTACTTC. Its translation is CASSRGGTSAYQETQYF.

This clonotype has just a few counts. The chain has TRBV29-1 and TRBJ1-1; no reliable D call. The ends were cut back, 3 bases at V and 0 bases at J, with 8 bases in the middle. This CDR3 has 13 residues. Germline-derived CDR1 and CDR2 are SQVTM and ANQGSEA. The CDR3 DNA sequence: TGCAGCGTTGAGTCCAGGATGAACACTGAAGCTTTCTTT. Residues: CSVESRMNTEAFF.

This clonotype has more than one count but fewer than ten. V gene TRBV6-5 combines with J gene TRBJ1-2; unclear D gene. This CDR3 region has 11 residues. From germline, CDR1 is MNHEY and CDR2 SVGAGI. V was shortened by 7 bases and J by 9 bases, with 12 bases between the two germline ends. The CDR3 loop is CASTNTQSYTF. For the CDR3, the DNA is TGTGCCAGCACGAACACCCAAAGCTACACCTTC.

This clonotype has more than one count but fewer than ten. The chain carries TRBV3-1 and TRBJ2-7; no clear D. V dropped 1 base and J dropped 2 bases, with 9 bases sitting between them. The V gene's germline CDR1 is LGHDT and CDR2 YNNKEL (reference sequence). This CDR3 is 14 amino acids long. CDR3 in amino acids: CASSQATTTYEQYF. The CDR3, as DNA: TGTGCCAGCAGCCAAGCCACAACAACCTACGAGCAGTACTTC.

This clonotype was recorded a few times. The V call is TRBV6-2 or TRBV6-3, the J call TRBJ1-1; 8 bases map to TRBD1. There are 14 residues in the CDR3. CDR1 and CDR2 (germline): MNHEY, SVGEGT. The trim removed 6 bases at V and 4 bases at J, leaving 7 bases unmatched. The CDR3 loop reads CASRQTGAATEAFF. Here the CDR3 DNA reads TGTGCCAGCAGGCAGACAGGGGCGGCCACTGAAGCTTTCTTT.

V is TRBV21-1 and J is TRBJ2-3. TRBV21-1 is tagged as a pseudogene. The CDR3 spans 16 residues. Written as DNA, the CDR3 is TGTGCCAGCAGCAAACATGGTCAGCTTAGCACAGATACGCAGTATTTT. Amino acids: CASSKHGQLSTDTQYF.

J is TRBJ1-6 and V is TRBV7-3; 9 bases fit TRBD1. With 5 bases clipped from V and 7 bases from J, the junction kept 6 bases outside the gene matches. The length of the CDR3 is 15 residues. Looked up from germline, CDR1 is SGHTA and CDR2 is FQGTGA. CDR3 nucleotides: TGTGCCAGCAGCCAAGCAGGGACAGGGAATTCACCCCTCCACTTT. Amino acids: CASSQAGTGNSPLHF.

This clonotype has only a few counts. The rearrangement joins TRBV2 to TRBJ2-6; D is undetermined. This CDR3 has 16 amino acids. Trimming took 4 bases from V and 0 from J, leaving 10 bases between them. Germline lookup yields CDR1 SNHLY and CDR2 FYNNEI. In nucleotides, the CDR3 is TGTGCCAGCAGTGGTTCAGGAGTCTCTGGGGCCAACGTCCTGACTTTC. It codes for CASSGSGVSGANVLTF.